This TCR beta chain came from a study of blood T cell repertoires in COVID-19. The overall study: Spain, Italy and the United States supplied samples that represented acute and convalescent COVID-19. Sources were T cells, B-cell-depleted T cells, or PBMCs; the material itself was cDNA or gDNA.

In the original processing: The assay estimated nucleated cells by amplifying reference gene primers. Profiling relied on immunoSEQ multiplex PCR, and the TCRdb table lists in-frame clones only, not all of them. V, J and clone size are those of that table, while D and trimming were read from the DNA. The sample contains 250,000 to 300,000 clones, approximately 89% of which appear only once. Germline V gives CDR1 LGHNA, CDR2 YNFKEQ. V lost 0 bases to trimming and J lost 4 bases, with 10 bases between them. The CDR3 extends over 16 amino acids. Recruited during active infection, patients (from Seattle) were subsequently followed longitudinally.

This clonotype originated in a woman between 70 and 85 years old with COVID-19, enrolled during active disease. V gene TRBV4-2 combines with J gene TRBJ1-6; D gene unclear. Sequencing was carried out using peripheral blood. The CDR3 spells CASSQEHGSYNSPLHF. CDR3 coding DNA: TGTGCCAGCAGCCAAGAGCACGGGAGTTATAATTCACCCCTCCACTTT.